This is a list of T cell receptor beta chains from one sample in a study of cytomegalovirus exposure and HLA in healthy donors. Method: immunoSEQ multiplex PCR; TCRdb's copy keeps in-frame clones and lacks some. The table includes approximately 110,000 clones, roughly 70% detected once. Input material: PBMCs. These receptor sequences come from a woman aged 40 to 55 in good health and CMV-seronegative. CDR3s include the opening cysteine and the closing phenylalanine or tryptophan. The D gene is left open where the match is weak. Rows give clone size only sometimes, using once, few, many, or a class for an expanded clone.

V gene,D gene,clone size,CDR3 protein
TRBV6-6,.,.,CASTAGRDTQYF
TRBV10-3,.,once,CAIRPSQGKGQETQYF
TRBV4-1,TRBD2,.,CASSQDRGGTLAKNIQYF
TRBV7-2,TRBD1,few,CASSSPVRTGTGELFF
TRBV30,TRBD1,.,CAWSRTGNYGYTF
TRBV27,TRBD1,.,CASSQGQGRLYGYTF
TRBV7-2,TRBD2,.,CASSPSSGVPEEQFF
TRBV6-6,.,.,CASSYLWERGKETQYF
TRBV28,.,.,CASSLRAGVSSPWGYTF
TRBV13,TRBD2,.,CASSLFAGGTYNEQFF
TRBV6-5,TRBD1,.,CASSGGTGGGETQYF
TRBV10-3,TRBD1,.,CATTGTENEKLFF
TRBV4-3,.,.,CASSQGLGGGHQPQHF
TRBV7-2,TRBD2,.,CASRPESGDNEQFF
TRBV7-9,TRBD2,.,CASSLASTSNEQYF
TRBV13,.,.,CASSPGRTYEQYF
TRBV5-1,TRBD2,.,CASSLGTSNDEQFF
TRBV4-3,TRBD1,few,CASNQPGQGNEKLFF
TRBV7-2,.,few,CASSQGTAGGSPLHF
TRBV29-1,TRBD2,.,CSLLVSGGPETQYF
TRBV19,.,.,CASIAAGNTIYF
TRBV2,.,.,CASSDKGMDTEAFF
TRBV27,TRBD1,.,CASSWGQGYEQYF
TRBV28,TRBD1,.,CASSITGQGVETQYF
TRBV15,TRBD2,.,CATSRALAGGPSVYNEQFF
TRBV7-2,TRBD1,.,CASNLQGVAEAFF
TRBV30,TRBD2,.,CAWILISGSSYEQYF
TRBV4-3,TRBD1,.,CASSPHRTGEIYEQYF
TRBV6-5,.,.,CASRRTEAYNEQFF